Shown below are 30 T cell receptor beta chains from a single sample sequenced in a study of shared clonotypes between healthy human individuals (dated by TCRdb to the early 2020s). The library was made by the immunoSEQ multiplex PCR assay. This immuneACCESS table, as held by TCRdb, lists in-frame sequences with V and J called but not all clones. Of the missing ones, under half trace to an unresolved V gene in checked studies; the others have no known cause. Present in this sample are under 850,000 clones, around 70% of which were seen just once. Together, the top ten hold more than 1.5% of the sample. The sequencing sample was made of memory CD4+ T cells sorted from blood. In light of the paper, this sample's cell subset or site label describes: CD45RA-negative fraction. The receptor source for this set is a woman aged 25-40 years in good health.

The chain has TRBV2 and TRBJ2-3; unclear D gene. This CDR3 has 11 amino acids. Germline lookup yields CDR1 SNHLY and CDR2 FYNNEI. The ends were cut back, 5 bases at V and 6 bases at J, with 6 bases in the middle. CDR3 amino acids: CASSPLDTQYF. CDR3 nucleotide sequence: TGTGCCAGCAGTCCCTTGGATACGCAGTATTTT.

The chain combines TRBV6-5 with TRBJ2-1; weak D call: TRBD2 (5 bases). V dropped 1 base and J dropped 1 base, with 11 bases sitting between them. CDR3 length: 16 amino acids. CDR1 and CDR2 (germline): MNHEY, SVGAGI. CDR3 in DNA: TGTGCCAGCAGTTACTTCCTAGCAGTATCCTACAATGAGCAGTTCTTC. Its protein is CASSYFLAVSYNEQFF.

CDR3 in amino acids: CASSPSSWGGRAYEQYF. The CDR3 DNA is TGTGCCAGCAGCCCATCTTCGTGGGGCGGGAGGGCCTACGAGCAGTACTTC. The V and J genes are TRBV7-2 and TRBJ2-7, with 9 bases matching TRBD2. The CDR3 length is 17 residues. With 5 bases clipped from V and 2 bases from J, the junction kept 13 bases outside the gene matches. CDR1 and CDR2 from the germline V gene are SGHTA and FQGNSA. The full variable domain, completed using reference TRBV7-2 and TRBJ2-7, is GAGVSQSPSNKVTEKGKDVELRCDPISGHTALYWYRQSLGQGLEFLIYFQGNSAPDKSGLPSDRFSAERTGGSVSTLTIQRTQQEDSAVYLCASSPSSWGGRAYEQYFGPGTRLTVT.

J is TRBJ2-7 and V is TRBV25-1; D remains ambiguous. The CDR3 consists of 14 residues. From germline, CDR1 is MGHDK and CDR2 SYGVNS. The V gene lost 1 base and the J gene lost 3 bases, with 10 bases spanning the gap. DNA for the CDR3: TGTGCCAGCAGTGAATCTCGTGTCAACTACGAGCAGTACTTC. This translates into CASSESRVNYEQYF.

This chain connects TRBV27 to TRBJ2-1; 9 bases are shared with TRBD2. The CDR3 sequence is 15 residues long. The V gene end was trimmed by 6 bases and the J gene end by 4 bases; junction bases not matched to a gene: 7. Looked up from germline, CDR1 is MNHEY and CDR2 is SMNVEV (reference sequence). The CDR3 DNA is TGTGCCAGCAGGACTAGCGGTGGGTCGTACAATGAGCAGTTCTTC. It codes for CASRTSGGSYNEQFF.

J is TRBJ1-4 and V is TRBV18; D is uncertain. The V and J ends lost 4 bases and 7 bases respectively, with 7 bases between them. Germline assignment: CDR1 KGHSH and CDR2 LQKENI. The CDR3 spans 12 residues. The CDR3 loop is CASSQDGEKLFF. The DNA of the CDR3 is TGTGCCAGCTCACAGGACGGTGAAAAACTGTTTTTT. Together with reference TRBV18 and TRBJ1-4, the CDR3 gives the full variable domain: NAGVMQNPRHLVRRRGQEARLRCSPMKGHSHVYWYRQLPEEGLKFMVYLQKENIIDESGMPKERFSAEFPKEGPSILRIQQVVRGDSAAYFCASSQDGEKLFFGSGTQLSVL.

This chain joins TRBV2 and TRBJ2-1; 11 nucleotides align to TRBD2. The CDR3 extends over 14 amino acids. CDR1 is SNHLY, CDR2 FYNNEI, per germline. The junction had 5 bases not matched to a gene; V was cut back by 3 bases and J by 10 bases. CDR3 DNA sequence: TGTGCCAGCAGTGATCTAGCGGGAGGCACCGAGCAGTTCTTC. Protein: CASSDLAGGTEQFF.

Regarding this clone: Given a much more abundant clone one base away, this may be a read error. The chain has TRBV27 and TRBJ2-5; no reliable D call. Germline V gene lookup returns CDR1 MNHEY and CDR2 SMNVEV (reference sequence). With 3 bases removed from V and 2 bases from J, the gap between germline ends came to 1 base. The CDR3 covers 11 residues. In DNA form, the CDR3 reads TGTGCCAGCAGTTTTCAAGAGACCCAGTACTTC. It specifies CASSFQETQYF.

This clone has only a few counts. The V and J genes are TRBV7-8 and TRBJ1-2; no reliable D call. The V and J ends lost 1 base and 4 bases respectively, with 10 bases between them. This CDR3 has 14 amino acids. Germline CDR1 is SGHVS and CDR2 is FQNEAQ. As DNA, the CDR3 is TGTGCCAGCAGCTTAGGGGCCTGGGGCTATGGCTACACCTTC. Amino acid sequence: CASSLGAWGYGYTF. The whole variable domain, filled in from reference TRBV7-8 and TRBJ1-2, reads GAGVSQSPRYKVAKRGQDVALRCDPISGHVSLFWYQQALGQGPEFLTYFQNEAQLDKSGLPSDRFFAERPEGSVSTLKIQRTQQEDSAVYLCASSLGAWGYGYTFGSGTRLTVV.

The J gene is TRBJ1-2, the V gene TRBV9; D gene uncertain. The CDR3 runs 15 residues. Trimming pared 0 bases from V and 3 bases from J, leaving 12 bases between. Per the germline V gene, CDR1 is SGDLS and CDR2 is YYNGEE. Here the CDR3 reads CASSVATSQHYGYTF. CDR3 coding DNA: TGTGCCAGCAGCGTAGCTACCTCACAGCACTATGGCTACACCTTC.

This chain uses TRBV9 with TRBJ2-2; 9 positions agree with TRBD2. With V trimmed by 0 bases and J by 2 bases, 2 bases remained unmatched. In germline, CDR1 is SGDLS, CDR2 YYNGEE. The CDR3 runs 16 residues. DNA for the CDR3: TGTGCCAGCAGCGTAGGGCTAGCGGGAAACACCGGGGAGCTGTTTTTT. Protein sequence: CASSVGLAGNTGELFF. Supplemented by reference TRBV9 and TRBJ2-2, the full variable domain reads DSGVTQTPKHLITATGQRVTLRCSPRSGDLSVYWYQQSLDQGLQFLIQYYNGEERAKGNILERFSAQQFPDLHSELNLSSLELGDSALYFCASSVGLAGNTGELFFGEGSRLTVL.

The CDR3 nucleotides read TGTGCCAGCAGCAAGGACACCATCTACGAGCAGTACTTC. Amino acid sequence: CASSKDTIYEQYF. This sequence joins TRBV11-2 and TRBJ2-7; tentative D call: TRBD1 (5 bases). The germline V gene encodes CDR1 SGHAT and CDR2 FQNNGV. There are 13 residues in the CDR3. The V gene lost 5 bases and the J gene lost 3 bases, with 11 bases spanning the gap.

Concerning this clone: Additional DNA sequences in this sample encode the identical CDR3. The chain has TRBV7-9 and TRBJ2-7; tentative D call: TRBD1 (6 bases). The germline gives CDR1 SEHNR, CDR2 FQNEAQ (reference sequence). Trimming pared 5 bases from V and 3 bases from J, leaving 17 bases between. This CDR3 contains 15 residues. The CDR3 region is CASSLLRDTDYEQYF. CDR3 DNA sequence: TGTGCCAGCAGCCTACTCCGGGACACAGACTACGAGCAGTACTTC. Full variable domain (outside the CDR3, taken from reference TRBV7-9 and TRBJ2-7): DTGVSQNPRHKITKRGQNVTFRCDPISEHNRLYWYRQTLGQGPEFLTYFQNEAQLEKSRLLSDRFSAERPKGSFSTLEIQRTEQGDSAMYLCASSLLRDTDYEQYFGPGTRLTVT.

CDR3 nucleotide sequence: TGCGCCAGCAGCCCGTTTGGCGCAAGGGTGTACGAGCAGTACTTC. It is translated as CASSPFGARVYEQYF. The chain combines TRBV5-1 with TRBJ2-7; D gene ambiguous. The CDR3 has 15 residues. The V gene lost 4 bases and the J gene lost 4 bases, with 18 bases spanning the gap. Germline assignment: CDR1 SGHRS and CDR2 YFSETQ.

The chain employs TRBV18 and TRBJ1-4, with D tentatively TRBD1 (5 bases). V was shortened by 2 bases and J by 4 bases, with 11 bases between the two germline ends. The V gene's germline CDR1 is KGHSH and CDR2 LQKENI. CDR3 length: 15 amino acids. CDR3 residues: CASSPSQGLNEKLFF. CDR3 DNA sequence: TGTGCCAGCTCACCATCTCAGGGACTTAATGAAAAACTGTTTTTT.

This clone came up a few times. The chain links TRBV6-1 to TRBJ2-5; TRBD2 matches at 14 bases. From germline, CDR1 is MNHNS and CDR2 SASEGT. The CDR3 contains 17 residues. The V segment lost 4 bases and the J segment 4 bases; nucleotides outside the gene matches: 8. In DNA form, the CDR3 reads TGTGCCAGCAGTGTTGGACTAGCGGGAGGATATCGAGAGACCCAGTACTTC. This encodes CASSVGLAGGYRETQYF.

V usage is TRBV9 and J usage is TRBJ2-2; TRBD1 matches 8 bases. This CDR3 has 15 residues. V dropped 4 bases and J dropped 2; count of bases not matched to a gene: 4. Germline CDR1 and CDR2: SGDLS and YYNGEE. CDR3 nucleotides: TGTGCCAGCAGCCGACAGGGGATAAACACCGGGGAGCTGTTTTTT. This sequence encodes CASSRQGINTGELFF.

The CDR3 is CASSISGVSYNEQFF. The CDR3 DNA reads as TGTGCCAGTAGTATCTCCGGGGTTTCTTACAATGAGCAGTTCTTC. The V call is TRBV19, the J call TRBJ2-1; possible D gene TRBD2, 5 bases. The germline gives CDR1 LNHDA, CDR2 SQIVND (reference sequence). The CDR3 length is 15 residues. V shed 3 bases and J shed 4 bases, with 13 bases lying between them.

The J gene is TRBJ2-4, the V gene TRBV18; D unresolved. Germline CDR1 and CDR2: KGHSH and LQKENI. With 1 base removed from V and 3 bases from J, the gap between germline ends came to 13 bases. The CDR3 sequence is 16 residues long. CDR3 sequence reads: CASSPQISTNKNIQYF. The CDR3 DNA reads TGTGCCAGCTCACCACAGATTTCAACTAACAAAAACATTCAGTACTTC.

The chain recombines TRBV2 with TRBJ1-1; D gene ambiguous. Trimming pared 2 bases from V and 10 bases from J, leaving 17 bases between. Per germline, CDR1 SNHLY and CDR2 FYNNEI. This CDR3 has 14 residues. The CDR3 DNA reads as TGTGCCAGCAGTGAAACGGTAACCACCGGCCTAGCTTTCTTT. This sequence encodes CASSETVTTGLAFF.

V gene TRBV5-4 combines with J gene TRBJ1-1, with D uncertain. CDR1 and CDR2 from the germline V gene are SGHNT and YYREEE (reference sequence). The CDR3 runs 15 residues. The ends were cut back, 0 bases at V and 0 bases at J, with 9 bases in the middle. CDR3 sequence (DNA): TGTGCCAGCAGCTTGGCCACTCCTCTGAACACTGAAGCTTTCTTT. Protein sequence: CASSLATPLNTEAFF.

This chain uses TRBV6-6 with TRBJ1-1; D not resolved. CDR1 is MNHNY and CDR2 is SVGAGI in the germline V gene (reference sequence). The CDR3 has 13 residues. V was clipped by 6 bases and J by 1 base, with 9 bases between them. Here the CDR3 DNA reads TGTGCCAGCAGACGGGTTGAGAACACTGAAGCTTTCTTT. This codes for CASRRVENTEAFF.

This rearrangement joins TRBV5-8 to TRBJ2-7; 12 bases are a match to TRBD1. Germline CDR1 SGHTS, CDR2 YDEGEE. The CDR3 contains 15 residues. The trim removed 4 bases at V and 3 bases at J, leaving 5 bases unmatched. CDR3 loop: CASSKGQGASYEQYF. The CDR3 region has the DNA TGTGCCAGCAGCAAGGGACAGGGGGCGAGCTACGAGCAGTACTTC.

J is TRBJ2-7 and V is TRBV28; D ambiguous. Deletions cut 10 bases from V and 3 bases from J, with 16 bases between. CDR3 length: 13 residues. CDR1 and CDR2 from the germline V gene are MDHEN and SYDVKM. For the CDR3, the DNA is TGTGCCACCTCAAGACCGGGCGGCTACGAGCAGTACTTC. As protein: CATSRPGGYEQYF.

This CDR3 is CASSALRNTGELFF. CDR3 bases: TGTGCCAGCAGCGCCCTGAGGAACACCGGGGAGCTGTTTTTT. The chain employs TRBV7-3 and TRBJ2-2; D gene ambiguous. V gave up 5 bases and J gave up 1 base, with 8 bases separating them. Germline CDR1 is SGHTA and CDR2 is FQGTGA. The CDR3 is 14 amino acids.

This clone was picked up a small number of times. The chain is built from TRBV27 and TRBJ1-5; no firm D call. V was trimmed by 5 bases and J by 3 bases, leaving 5 bases between them. This CDR3 has 12 residues. The germline CDR1 and CDR2 sequences are MNHEY and SMNVEV (reference sequence). The CDR3 nucleotides read TGTGCCAGCAGTCCCCACAATCAGCCCCAGCATTTT. As protein: CASSPHNQPQHF.

The rearrangement links TRBV29-1 to TRBJ1-4, with D unresolved. CDR3 length: 13 amino acids. V was clipped by 6 bases and J by 0 bases, with 8 bases between them. The germline CDR1 and CDR2 sequences are SQVTM and ANQGSEA. The CDR3 spells CSVRSATNEKLFF. CDR3 sequence (DNA): TGCAGCGTCAGGAGCGCAACTAATGAAAAACTGTTTTTT.

The CDR3 protein is CASSFKGFSGNTIYF. The CDR3, as DNA: TGTGCCAGCAGCTTCAAGGGGTTCTCTGGAAACACCATATATTTT. The V and J genes are TRBV7-9 and TRBJ1-3, with TRBD1 as a possible D gene (5 bases). CDR1 and CDR2 (germline): SEHNR, FQNEAQ (reference sequence). V dropped 3 bases and J dropped 0 bases, with 9 bases sitting between them. The CDR3 runs to 15 residues.

The chain recombines TRBV29-1 with TRBJ2-5; D is undetermined. The DNA end lines up better with TRBJ2-7; the J call may be wrong. The CDR3 loop spans 12 amino acids. Per the germline V gene, CDR1 is SQVTM and CDR2 is ANQGSEA. As DNA, the CDR3 is TGCAGCGTTGCCCAGAGCTCCTACGAGCAGTACTTC. Translating gives CSVAQSSYEQYF.

This clone was detected a few times. Other nucleotide sequences in the sample specify the same CDR3. The chain recombines TRBV28 with TRBJ2-7, with TRBD2 identical over 10 bases. Germline V lookup: CDR1 MDHEN, CDR2 SYDVKM. Losses at the gene ends were 4 bases for V and 1 base for J; bases not matched to a gene: 4. The CDR3 length is 15 residues. CDR3 loop: CASSSLAGGSYEQYF. The CDR3 nucleotides read TGTGCCAGCAGTTCTTTAGCGGGGGGATCCTACGAGCAGTACTTC.